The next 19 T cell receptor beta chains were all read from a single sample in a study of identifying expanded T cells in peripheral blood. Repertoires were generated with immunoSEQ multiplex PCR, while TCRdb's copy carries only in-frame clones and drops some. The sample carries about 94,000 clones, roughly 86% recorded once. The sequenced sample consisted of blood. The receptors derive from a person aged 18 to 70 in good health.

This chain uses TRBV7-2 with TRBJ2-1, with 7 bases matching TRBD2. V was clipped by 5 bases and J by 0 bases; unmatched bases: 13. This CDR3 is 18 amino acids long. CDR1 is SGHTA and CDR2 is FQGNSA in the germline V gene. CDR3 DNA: TGTGCCAGCAGCCTCGCCCCGTGGGCGGGGGACTCCTACAATGAGCAGTTCTTC. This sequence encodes CASSLAPWAGDSYNEQFF. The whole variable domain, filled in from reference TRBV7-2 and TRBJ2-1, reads GAGVSQSPSNKVTEKGKDVELRCDPISGHTALYWYRQSLGQGLEFLIYFQGNSAPDKSGLPSDRFSAERTGGSVSTLTIQRTQQEDSAVYLCASSLAPWAGDSYNEQFFGPGTRLTVL.

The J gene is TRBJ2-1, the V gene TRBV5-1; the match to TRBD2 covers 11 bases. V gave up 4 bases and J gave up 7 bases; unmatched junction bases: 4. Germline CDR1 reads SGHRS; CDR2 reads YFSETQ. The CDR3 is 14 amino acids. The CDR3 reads CASSLAGGFNEQFF. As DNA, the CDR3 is TGCGCCAGCAGCCTAGCGGGGGGTTTTAATGAGCAGTTCTTC.

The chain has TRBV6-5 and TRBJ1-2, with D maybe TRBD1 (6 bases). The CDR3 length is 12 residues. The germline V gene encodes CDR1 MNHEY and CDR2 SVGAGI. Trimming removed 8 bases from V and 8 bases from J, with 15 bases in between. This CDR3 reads CASAPDRRGYTF. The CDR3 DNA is TGTGCCAGCGCCCCGGACAGAAGAGGCTACACCTTC.

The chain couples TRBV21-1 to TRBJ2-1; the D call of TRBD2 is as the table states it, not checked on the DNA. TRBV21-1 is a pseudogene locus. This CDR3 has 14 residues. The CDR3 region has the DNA TGTGCCAGCCTCGGACTAGCGGCTTTGAGTGAGCAGTTCTTC. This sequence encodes CASLGLAALSEQFF.

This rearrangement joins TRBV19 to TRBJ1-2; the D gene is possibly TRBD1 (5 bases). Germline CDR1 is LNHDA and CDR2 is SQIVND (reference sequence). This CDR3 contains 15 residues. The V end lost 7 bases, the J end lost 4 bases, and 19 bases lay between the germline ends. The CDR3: CASNVGWTGGYGYTF. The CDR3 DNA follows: TGTGCCAGTAACGTCGGGTGGACCGGGGGCTATGGCTACACCTTC.

The CDR3 DNA reads as TGTGCCACCAGCAGAGATCGTCCCGGGACAAGCAATCAGCCCCAGCATTTT. This gives the protein CATSRDRPGTSNQPQHF. This chain connects TRBV15 to TRBJ1-5; D may be TRBD1 (6 bases). Germline V CDR1 and CDR2: LNHNV, YYDKDF (reference sequence). Trimming left V 0 bases short and J 1 base short, with 13 bases between. The CDR3 covers 17 residues.

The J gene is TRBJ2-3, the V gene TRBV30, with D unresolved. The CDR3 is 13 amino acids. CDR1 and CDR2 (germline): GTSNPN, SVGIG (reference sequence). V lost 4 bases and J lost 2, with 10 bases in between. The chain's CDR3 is CAWTRTATDTQYF. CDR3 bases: TGTGCCTGGACCCGGACGGCCACAGATACGCAGTATTTT.

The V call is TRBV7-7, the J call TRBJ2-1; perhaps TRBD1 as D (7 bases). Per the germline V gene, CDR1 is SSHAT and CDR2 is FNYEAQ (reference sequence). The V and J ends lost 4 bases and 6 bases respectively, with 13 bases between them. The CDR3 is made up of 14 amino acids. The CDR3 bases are TGTGCCAGCAGCTCCTCAGGGGGGTCCAATGAGCAGTTCTTC. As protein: CASSSSGGSNEQFF. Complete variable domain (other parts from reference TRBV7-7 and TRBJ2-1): GAGVSQSPRYKVTKRGQDVTLRCDPISSHATLYWYQQALGQGPEFLTYFNYEAQPDKSGLPSDRFSAERPEGSISTLTIQRTEQRDSAMYRCASSSSGGSNEQFFGPGTRLTVL.

The CDR3 DNA follows: TGCGCCAGCAGTCAATTAGATTGGGACAGGGCTAATCAGCCCCAGCATTTT. Translating gives CASSQLDWDRANQPQHF. The rearrangement links TRBV23-1 to TRBJ1-5, with 9 bases identical to TRBD1. TRBV23-1 is given ORF status, its function remaining uncertain. The junction had 8 bases not matched to a gene; V was cut back by 1 base and J by 4 bases. The CDR3 runs to 17 residues.

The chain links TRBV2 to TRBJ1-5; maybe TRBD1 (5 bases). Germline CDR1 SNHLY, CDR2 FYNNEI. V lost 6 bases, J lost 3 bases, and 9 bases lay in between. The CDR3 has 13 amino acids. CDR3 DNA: TGTGCCAGCAGGGAGACAGTCAATCAGCCCCAGCATTTT. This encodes CASRETVNQPQHF.

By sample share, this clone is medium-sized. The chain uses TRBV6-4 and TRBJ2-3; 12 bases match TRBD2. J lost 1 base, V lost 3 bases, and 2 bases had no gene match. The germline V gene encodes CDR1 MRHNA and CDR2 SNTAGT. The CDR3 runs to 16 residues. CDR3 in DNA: TGTGCCAGCAGTGAGACTAGCGGGAGAGGCACAGATACGCAGTATTTT. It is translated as CASSETSGRGTDTQYF.

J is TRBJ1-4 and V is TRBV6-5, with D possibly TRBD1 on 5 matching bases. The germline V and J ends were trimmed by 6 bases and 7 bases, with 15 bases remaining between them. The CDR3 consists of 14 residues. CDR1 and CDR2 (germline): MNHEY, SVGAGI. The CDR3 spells CASSLGVLSEKLFF. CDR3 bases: TGTGCCAGCAGCCTGGGGGTTTTAAGTGAAAAACTGTTTTTT.

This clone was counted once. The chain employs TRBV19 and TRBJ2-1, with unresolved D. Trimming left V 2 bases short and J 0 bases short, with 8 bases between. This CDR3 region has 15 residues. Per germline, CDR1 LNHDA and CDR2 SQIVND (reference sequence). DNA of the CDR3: TGTGCCAGTAGTATAACCGAGAGCTCCTACAATGAGCAGTTCTTC. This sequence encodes CASSITESSYNEQFF.

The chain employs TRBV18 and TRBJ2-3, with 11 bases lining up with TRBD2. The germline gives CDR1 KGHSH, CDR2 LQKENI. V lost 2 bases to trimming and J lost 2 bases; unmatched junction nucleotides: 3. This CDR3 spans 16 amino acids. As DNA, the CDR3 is TGTGCCAGCTCACCAGGGACTAGCGGTACCACAGATACGCAGTATTTT. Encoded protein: CASSPGTSGTTDTQYF.

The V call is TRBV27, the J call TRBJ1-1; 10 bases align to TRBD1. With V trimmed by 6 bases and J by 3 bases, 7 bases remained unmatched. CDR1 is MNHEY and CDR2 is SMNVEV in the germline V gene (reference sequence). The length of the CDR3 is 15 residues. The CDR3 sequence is CASSGAGQGDTEAFF. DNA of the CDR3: TGTGCCAGCAGCGGGGCCGGACAGGGGGACACTGAAGCTTTCTTT.

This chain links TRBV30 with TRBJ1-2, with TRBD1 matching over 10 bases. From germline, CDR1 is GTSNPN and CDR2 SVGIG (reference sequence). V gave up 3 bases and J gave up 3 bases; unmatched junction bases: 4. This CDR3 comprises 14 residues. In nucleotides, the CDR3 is TGTGCCTGGAGGGGGGGACAGGGGCACTATGGCTACACCTTC. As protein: CAWRGGQGHYGYTF.

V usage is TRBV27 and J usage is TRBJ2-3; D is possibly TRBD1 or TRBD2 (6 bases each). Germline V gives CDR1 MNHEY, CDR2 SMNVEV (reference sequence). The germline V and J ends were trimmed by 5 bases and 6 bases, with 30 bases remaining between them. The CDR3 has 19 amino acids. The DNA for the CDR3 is TGTGCCAGCAGTCCCGATGCCACAGGGAGGAGTGCACGTAGGGATACGCAGTATTTT. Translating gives CASSPDATGRSARRDTQYF.

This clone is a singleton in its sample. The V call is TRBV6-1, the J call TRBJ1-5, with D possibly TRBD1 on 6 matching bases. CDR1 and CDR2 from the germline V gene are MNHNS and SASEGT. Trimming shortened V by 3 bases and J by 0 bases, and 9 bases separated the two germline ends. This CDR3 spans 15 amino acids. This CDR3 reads CASSDRGYSNQPQHF. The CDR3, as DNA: TGTGCCAGCAGTGACAGGGGTTATAGCAATCAGCCCCAGCATTTT.

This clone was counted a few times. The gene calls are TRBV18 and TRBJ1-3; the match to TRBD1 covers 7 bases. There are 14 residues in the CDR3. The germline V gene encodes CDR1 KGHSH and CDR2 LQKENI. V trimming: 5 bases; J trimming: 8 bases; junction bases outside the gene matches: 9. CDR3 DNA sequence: TGTGCCAGCTCAACACAGGGGATCGTGGACACCATATATTTT. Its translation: CASSTQGIVDTIYF.